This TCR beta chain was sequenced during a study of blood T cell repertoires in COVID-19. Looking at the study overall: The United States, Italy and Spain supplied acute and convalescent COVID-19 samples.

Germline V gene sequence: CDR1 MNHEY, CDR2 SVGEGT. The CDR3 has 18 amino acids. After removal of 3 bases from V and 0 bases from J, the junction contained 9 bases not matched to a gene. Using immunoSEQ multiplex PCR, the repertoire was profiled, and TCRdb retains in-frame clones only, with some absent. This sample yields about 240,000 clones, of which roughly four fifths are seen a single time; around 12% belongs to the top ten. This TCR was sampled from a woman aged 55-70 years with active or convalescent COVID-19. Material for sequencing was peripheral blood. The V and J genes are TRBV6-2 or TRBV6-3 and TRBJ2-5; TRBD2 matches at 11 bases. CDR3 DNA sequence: TGTGCCAGCAGTTATGTACTAGCGGGGGCCCTGTACCAAGAGACCCAGTACTTC. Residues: CASSYVLAGALYQETQYF.